The next 24 T cell receptor beta chains were all read from a single sample in a study of early T cells in non-severe SARS-CoV-2 infection. TCRdb processed the 5' RACE reads anew with MiXCR; each CDR3 protein has one entry. The sample lists some 40,000 distinct CDR3 sequences, 12% seen once, with around 16% in the top ten. The sequenced material came from whole blood. These receptors came from an adult who was a healthcare worker with PCR-confirmed SARS-CoV-2 infection or an uninfected control (not recorded which).

This clonotype was observed a handful of times. The chain employs TRBV7-6 and TRBJ2-2; a weak D match, TRBD1 (6 bases). Between the trimmed V and J ends, which lost 5 bases and 2 bases, there was a span of 12 bases. Germline CDR1 reads SGHVS; CDR2 reads FNYEAQ. The CDR3 has 15 amino acids. The CDR3 DNA reads as TGTGCCAGCAGCCGTTCACAGGGAAACACCGGGGAGCTGTTTTTT. This codes for CASSRSQGNTGELFF.

The rearrangement joins TRBV6-6 to TRBJ1-4; D is unclear. Per the germline V gene, CDR1 is MNHNY and CDR2 is SVGAGI (reference sequence). The CDR3 totals 13 residues. V lost 7 bases, J lost 6 bases, and 12 bases lay in between. CDR3 loop: CASNSRRDEKLFF. Here the CDR3 DNA reads TGTGCCAGCAATTCCAGGCGGGATGAAAAACTGTTTTTT.

V gene TRBV6-6 combines with J gene TRBJ2-2; the D is unclear. This CDR3 region has 15 residues. The germline V gene has CDR1 MNHNY and CDR2 SVGAGI (reference sequence). V shed 10 bases and J shed 4 bases, with 19 bases lying between them. CDR3 residues: CAILRSTLGTGELFF. The CDR3 region has the DNA TGTGCCATCCTCCGATCAACCCTAGGCACCGGGGAGCTGTTTTTT.

The chain combines TRBV6-2 or TRBV6-3 with TRBJ1-2; D possibly corresponds to TRBD1 (6 bases). The length of the CDR3 is 15 residues. V gave up 0 bases and J gave up 4 bases, with 12 bases separating them. CDR1 MNHEY and CDR2 SVGEGT come from the germline V gene. Here the CDR3 reads CASSYSRGGSYGYTF. CDR3 bases: TGTGCCAGCAGTTACTCTCGAGGGGGATCCTATGGCTACACCTTC.

In this sample, this clonotype turned up many times. The chain recombines TRBV7-6 with TRBJ2-1; 9 bases fit TRBD1. CDR1 is SGHVS, CDR2 FNYEAQ, per germline. Unmatched junction bases numbered 2, after V lost 0 bases and J lost 2 bases. The CDR3 consists of 16 residues. CDR3 sequence: CASSLATGGAYNEQFF. In nucleotides, the CDR3 is TGTGCCAGCAGCTTAGCTACAGGGGGCGCCTACAATGAGCAGTTCTTC.

This sequence joins TRBV20-1 and TRBJ2-3; 10 positions match TRBD2. The J segment lost 4 bases and the V segment lost 1 base, leaving 8 bases of the junction unmatched. CDR3 length equals 16 residues. Germline V gene sequence: CDR1 DFQATT, CDR2 SNEGSKA (reference sequence). CDR3 loop: CSARAALAGEADTQYF. The DNA for the CDR3 is TGCAGTGCTAGAGCGGCTCTAGCGGGAGAAGCAGATACGCAGTATTTT.

This clonotype was counted ten times or more. The CDR3 loop is CASSLQGVQETQYF. The CDR3 DNA follows: TGTGCCAGCAGCCTTCAGGGGGTACAAGAGACCCAGTACTTC. The chain is built from TRBV11-2 and TRBJ2-5; 7 bases are shared with TRBD1. There are 14 residues in the CDR3. Germline lookup yields CDR1 SGHAT and CDR2 FQNNGV. Losses at the gene ends were 5 bases for V and 2 bases for J; bases not matched to a gene: 5.

CDR3 in DNA: TGTGCCACCAGCTCCCTAGGAGGGACAGGGCCACAAGGGGCACCCCTCCACTTT. This translates into CATSSLGGTGPQGAPLHF. This sequence joins TRBV15 and TRBJ1-6; 9 bases map to TRBD1. The CDR3 has 18 amino acids. The V segment lost 5 bases and the J segment 11 bases; nucleotides outside the gene matches: 19. Germline values: CDR1 LNHNV, CDR2 YYDKDF (reference sequence).

This clonotype showed up just a few times. The chain carries TRBV9 and TRBJ2-1; unclear D gene. Germline V gives CDR1 SGDLS, CDR2 YYNGEE. The CDR3 has 14 residues. V lost 3 bases and J lost 7, with 14 bases in between. For the CDR3, the DNA is TGTGCCAGCAGCGGGCGTTACCAAGTTAATGAGCAGTTCTTC. It translates to CASSGRYQVNEQFF. The variable domain in full, with the rest retrieved from reference TRBV9 and TRBJ2-1, is DSGVTQTPKHLITATGQRVTLRCSPRSGDLSVYWYQQSLDQGLQFLIQYYNGEERAKGNILERFSAQQFPDLHSELNLSSLELGDSALYFCASSGRYQVNEQFFGPGTRLTVL.

In this sample, this clonotype turned up many times. The rearrangement links TRBV10-3 to TRBJ2-7; D may be TRBD2 (7 bases). The CDR3 runs 14 residues. Trimming took 5 bases from V and 2 from J, leaving 13 bases between them. Germline assignment: CDR1 ENHRY and CDR2 SYGVKD. CDR3 loop: CAISRGAETYEQYF. The DNA for the CDR3 is TGTGCCATCAGTCGGGGGGCCGAAACCTACGAGCAGTACTTC.

This clonotype was seen at least ten times. V usage is TRBV10-3 and J usage is TRBJ2-2, with 8 bases identical to TRBD2. V lost 6 bases, J lost 1 base, and 4 bases stayed unmatched. This CDR3 is 15 amino acids long. Per germline, CDR1 ENHRY and CDR2 SYGVKD. CDR3 bases: TGTGCCATCAGAACGCTAGCGGGGAACACCGGGGAGCTGTTTTTT. Translating it yields CAIRTLAGNTGELFF.

The chain carries TRBV14 and TRBJ2-5, with TRBD1 matching over 9 bases. V trimming: 4 bases; J trimming: 2 bases; junction bases outside the gene matches: 5. Per germline, CDR1 SGHDN and CDR2 FVKESK. The CDR3 extends over 15 amino acids. This CDR3 reads CASSLRDRVQETQYF. Here the CDR3 DNA reads TGTGCCAGCAGCCTCCGGGACAGGGTACAAGAGACCCAGTACTTC.

The chain is built from TRBV2 and TRBJ2-7; D gene uncertain. V lost 7 bases to trimming and J lost 3 bases, with 10 bases between them. Germline values: CDR1 SNHLY, CDR2 FYNNEI. CDR3 length: 12 residues. This CDR3 is CASNLPVYEQYF. CDR3 sequence (DNA): TGTGCCAGCAACCTGCCGGTCTACGAGCAGTACTTC.

This clonotype was seen repeatedly, ten times or more. V gene TRBV21-1 combines with J gene TRBJ1-1; TRBD1 reflects the table's D call only, with no check against the DNA. TRBV21-1 is given as a pseudogene. This CDR3 has 13 amino acids. The CDR3 protein is CASTAGEEGEAFF. CDR3 in DNA: TGTGCCAGCACGGCAGGGGAAGAGGGTGAAGCTTTCTTT.

The chain couples TRBV20-1 to TRBJ2-7; 12 bases agree with TRBD2. Germline V lookup: CDR1 DFQATT, CDR2 SNEGSKA (reference sequence). The CDR3 sequence is 17 residues long. With V trimmed by 1 base and J by 1 base, 8 bases remained unmatched. The CDR3 protein is CSARAPETSGRSYEQYF. The CDR3 nucleotides are TGCAGTGCTAGAGCCCCGGAGACTAGCGGGAGATCCTACGAGCAGTACTTC.

This clonotype has a count of ten or more. J is TRBJ1-5 and V is TRBV6-2 or TRBV6-3; TRBD1 matches at 11 bases. Per germline, CDR1 MNHEY and CDR2 SVGEGT. Germline trimming cut 8 bases from V and 2 bases from J; bases unmatched to any gene: 8. The CDR3 totals 16 residues. The CDR3 here is CASCGTGGFGNQPQHF. Here the CDR3 DNA reads TGTGCCAGCTGCGGGACAGGGGGTTTTGGCAATCAGCCCCAGCATTTT.

In this sample, this clonotype turned up many times. The chain couples TRBV11-2 to TRBJ2-1; possible D gene TRBD2, 5 bases. The V gene lost 3 bases and the J gene lost 8 bases, with 11 bases spanning the gap. Looked up from germline, CDR1 is SGHAT and CDR2 is FQNNGV. This CDR3 is built from 13 residues. The CDR3 reads CASSLEAFYEQFF. CDR3 bases: TGTGCCAGCAGCTTGGAGGCTTTCTATGAGCAGTTCTTC.

This clonotype was picked up many times. The chain combines TRBV2 with TRBJ1-1; no reliable D call. Germline assignment: CDR1 SNHLY and CDR2 FYNNEI. The length of the CDR3 is 13 residues. V was shortened by 8 bases and J by 0 bases, with 10 bases between the two germline ends. CDR3: CASGLIMNTEAFF. The CDR3 nucleotides read TGTGCCAGCGGACTCATCATGAACACTGAAGCTTTCTTT.

This clonotype was detected many times. The gene calls are TRBV7-2 and TRBJ2-1; D ambiguous. V dropped 5 bases and J dropped 4 bases, with 12 bases sitting between them. The CDR3 is 14 residues long. Germline loops: CDR1 SGHTA, CDR2 FQGNSA. As DNA, the CDR3 is TGTGCCAGCAGCCCTCGACCCCAGTACAATGAGCAGTTCTTC. This gives the protein CASSPRPQYNEQFF.

This clonotype has more than one count but fewer than ten. In DNA form, the CDR3 reads TGTGCCAGCAGCTCGCACACTAAACCACAGGGGAACGAGCAGTACTTC. It specifies CASSSHTKPQGNEQYF. The chain is built from TRBV7-8 and TRBJ2-7, with 7 bases fitting TRBD1. Germline V lookup: CDR1 SGHVS, CDR2 FQNEAQ. The CDR3 contains 16 residues. V lost 4 bases, J lost 5 bases, and 14 bases stayed unmatched.

This clonotype was found many times. The chain joins TRBV18 to TRBJ1-2; TRBD1 matches at 9 bases. The V gene's germline CDR1 is KGHSH and CDR2 LQKENI. The CDR3 is 14 residues long. Germline trimming cut 3 bases from V and 3 bases from J; bases unmatched to any gene: 2. For the CDR3, the DNA is TGTGCCAGCTCACCCCGGACAGGGGACTATGGCTACACCTTC. Translated, it gives CASSPRTGDYGYTF.

There are a few counts of this clonotype. Relative to the germline gene, one junction end is altered; a read error may explain this. This chain uses TRBV7-7 with TRBJ2-1; 9 nucleotides align to TRBD2. CDR1 is SSHAT, CDR2 FNYEAQ, per germline (reference sequence). The CDR3 has 19 residues. The CDR3, as DNA: TGTGCTAGCAGCCTTACGTTTAGCGGGAGCACCCGAGGGTACAATGAGCAGTTCTTC. This gives the protein CASSLTFSGSTRGYNEQFF.

This clonotype was seen only once. This rearrangement joins TRBV7-2 to TRBJ1-1; D unclear. Trimming pared 3 bases from V and 1 base from J, leaving 6 bases between. The germline V gene has CDR1 SGHTA and CDR2 FQGNSA. The CDR3 contains 13 residues. The CDR3 loop reads CASSLKRNTEAFF. In DNA, the CDR3 is TGTGCCAGCAGCTTGAAAAGGAACACTGAAGCTTTCTTT.

This clonotype has at least ten counts. V is TRBV20-1 and J is TRBJ2-5; 7 nucleotides match TRBD2. Germline V gives CDR1 DFQATT, CDR2 SNEGSKA (reference sequence). The CDR3 loop spans 13 amino acids. J gave up 1 base and V 5 bases, and 4 bases lay outside the gene matches. The CDR3 DNA reads TGCAGTGCTCCTCAGCGGGGCCAAGAGACCCAGTACTTC. Its protein is CSAPQRGQETQYF.